The 31 T cell receptor beta chains given below trace back to one sample, sequenced in a study of metastatic and nonmetastatic thyroid tumors. No treatment of any kind had been given to any patient before thyroid surgery. TCRdb re-processed the PCR reads through MiXCR. The table lists roughly 45,000 clones, about 3.3% of them singletons. The sequenced material came from blood. All receptors derive from a female donor with papillary thyroid cancer or a benign thyroid nodule (not recorded which). Some clones in this sample may be carry-over from other donors' samples.

Within the sample, this clone is medium-sized. This chain joins TRBV7-2 and TRBJ2-2, with a tentative D call TRBD2 (5 bases). CDR3 length: 15 residues. Trimming shortened V by 11 bases and J by 1 base, and 17 bases separated the two germline ends. Germline loops: CDR1 SGHTA, CDR2 FQGNSA. The CDR3 nucleotides read TGTGCCCGGGCCAGGCTAGCCCGGAACACCGGGGAGCTGTTTTTT. Amino acids: CARARLARNTGELFF.

This clone has a count of ten or more. The rearrangement uses TRBV27 and TRBJ1-1; weak D call: TRBD1 (6 bases). The CDR3 contains 14 residues. The germline gives CDR1 MNHEY, CDR2 SMNVEV (reference sequence). V dropped 6 bases and J dropped 0 bases, with 11 bases sitting between them. CDR3 in DNA: TGTGCCAGCAGATCAACAGGGTTGAACACTGAAGCTTTCTTT. It codes for CASRSTGLNTEAFF.

Regarding this clone: One end of the junction is discordant with germline, which a read error may explain. This same CDR3 is encoded by further DNA sequences in the sample. V gene TRBV20-1 combines with J gene TRBJ2-2; tentatively, D is TRBD1 or TRBD2 (5 bases each). Germline CDR1 reads DFQATT; CDR2 reads SNEGSKA (reference sequence). This CDR3 is 14 amino acids long. CDR3 nucleotides: TGCAGTGCTAGACTCCCGAGGGGCACCGGTGAGCTGTTTTTT. Protein product: CSARLPRGTGELFF.

This clone has a handful of counts. One junction end disagrees with the germline gene, perhaps due to a read error. V gene TRBV2 combines with J gene TRBJ1-2; D gene unclear. The CDR3 runs to 12 residues. CDR1 SNHLY and CDR2 FYNNEI come from the germline V gene. The CDR3 region has the DNA TGTGCCAGCAGTGAATTGTCCCCAACCGAAGACTTC. Its translation: CASSELSPTEDF.

This clone has just a few counts. V gene TRBV7-9 combines with J gene TRBJ2-1, with D maybe TRBD2 (5 bases). V was pared by 1 base and J by 4 bases, with 8 bases between. The CDR3 has 14 residues. Per germline, CDR1 SEHNR and CDR2 FQNEAQ (reference sequence). DNA for the CDR3: TGTGCCAGCAGCTTAGTAACGGGATACAATGAGCAGTTCTTC. This encodes CASSLVTGYNEQFF.

V is TRBV20-1 and J is TRBJ1-2; possibly TRBD1 for D (5 bases). V was clipped by 2 bases and J by 7 bases, with 17 bases between them. The CDR3 consists of 14 residues. The germline V gene encodes CDR1 DFQATT and CDR2 SNEGSKA (reference sequence). The CDR3 nucleotides read TGCAGTGCTAGACCGGGGCAGGGCGAGTTTGGCTACACCTTC. Encoded protein: CSARPGQGEFGYTF.

This clone was observed at least ten times. The CDR3 nucleotides read TGCAGTGCAAATCCCCGGACGATAAGCCAAGAGACCCAGTACTTC. Residues: CSANPRTISQETQYF. This chain joins TRBV20-1 and TRBJ2-5; unclear D gene. V was shortened by 6 bases and J by 1 base, with 18 bases between the two germline ends. This CDR3 comprises 15 residues. The germline V gene has CDR1 DFQATT and CDR2 SNEGSKA (reference sequence).

This clone was counted at least ten times. The chain recombines TRBV2 with TRBJ1-2; no reliable D call. V lost 4 bases and J 4 bases, leaving 4 bases between the germline ends. Per germline, CDR1 SNHLY and CDR2 FYNNEI. The CDR3 extends over 11 amino acids. CDR3 amino acids: CASSGGYGYTF. The CDR3 DNA reads as TGTGCCAGCAGTGGGGGCTATGGCTACACCTTC.

This clone showed up many times. The chain's CDR3 is CAWSDSLREAFF. The DNA of the CDR3 is TGTGCCTGGAGTGATTCCCTCAGGGAAGCTTTCTTT. The chain links TRBV30 to TRBJ1-1; D gene unclear. Trimming took off 1 base at V and 8 bases at J, with 11 bases between the two ends. The germline V gene encodes CDR1 GTSNPN and CDR2 SVGIG (reference sequence). The CDR3 runs 12 residues.

This clone was counted many times. The chain employs TRBV30 and TRBJ1-5, with TRBD1 as a possible D gene (5 bases). The CDR3 extends over 14 amino acids. Trimming left V 5 bases short and J 0 bases short, with 11 bases between. CDR1 is GTSNPN and CDR2 is SVGIG in the germline V gene (reference sequence). The DNA of the CDR3 is TGTGCCTGGGGGGGGGGGGGTAGCAATCAGCCCCAGCATTTT. Translation gives CAWGGGGSNQPQHF.

This clone has a count of ten or more. The chain couples TRBV6-1 to TRBJ2-7; D possibly matches TRBD1 or TRBD2 (5 bases each). Germline V gene lookup returns CDR1 MNHNS and CDR2 SASEGT. V was pared by 7 bases and J by 3 bases, with 13 bases between. This CDR3 contains 13 residues. The CDR3 sequence is CASKYGARYEQYF. In DNA, the CDR3 is TGTGCCAGCAAGTACGGGGCCCGCTACGAGCAGTACTTC.

In its sample, this clone was seen a few times. The chain recombines TRBV15 with TRBJ1-4; tentative D call: TRBD1 (5 bases). The CDR3 loop spans 14 amino acids. Trimming took off 4 bases at V and 10 bases at J, with 16 bases between the two ends. Looked up from germline, CDR1 is LNHNV and CDR2 is YYDKDF (reference sequence). CDR3 DNA sequence: TGTGCCACCAGCACCCGTGGAGGGGTGGGAAAACTGTTTTTT. Translating gives CATSTRGGVGKLFF.

At least ten counts were recorded for this clone. The chain employs TRBV5-1 and TRBJ2-1; 8 nucleotides agree with TRBD2. The CDR3 contains 15 residues. Trimming cost V 0 bases and J 6 bases; bases outside gene matches: 5. Germline-derived CDR1 and CDR2 are SGHRS and YFSETQ. CDR3 in amino acids: CASSLASGRRNEQFF. As DNA, the CDR3 is TGCGCCAGCAGCTTGGCTAGCGGGCGCCGCAATGAGCAGTTCTTC.

The CDR3 DNA is TGTGCCAGCAGCTTGGCGGCGGGGCCCAGACAAGATACGCAGTATTTT. Its protein is CASSLAAGPRQDTQYF. V and J are TRBV5-6 and TRBJ2-3, with a weak D call TRBD2 (6 bases). The CDR3 contains 16 residues. Trimming removed 0 bases at V and 5 bases at J, with 16 bases between. Germline CDR1 reads SGHDT; CDR2 reads YYEEEE.

At least ten counts were recorded for this clone. The chain links TRBV11-2 to TRBJ1-5; no clear D gene. Trimming removed 1 base at V and 0 bases at J, with 7 bases between. Germline CDR1 reads SGHAT; CDR2 reads FQNNGV. The CDR3 runs to 15 residues. In DNA, the CDR3 is TGTGCCAGCAGCTTAGGGTCTATTAGCAATCAGCCCCAGCATTTT. This sequence encodes CASSLGSISNQPQHF.

To note about this clone: The same CDR3 arises from other DNA sequences in this sample as well. The chain links TRBV20-1 to TRBJ1-2; D uncertain. Trimming cost V 8 bases and J 8 bases, with 15 bases left between them. Germline V CDR1 and CDR2: DFQATT, SNEGSKA (reference sequence). This CDR3 region has 11 residues. In DNA, the CDR3 is TGCAGTCCATCATTGACCTACGGCTACACCTTC. Translated, it gives CSPSLTYGYTF.

This clone was detected many times. A single base separates this from a much larger clone, so it may be a read error. This sample also contains other DNA sequences that code for the same CDR3. This rearrangement joins TRBV2 to TRBJ1-2, with 7 bases aligning to TRBD1. This CDR3 has 12 amino acids. V lost 9 bases and J lost 8; bases outside the gene matches: 9. Per the germline V gene, CDR1 is SNHLY and CDR2 is FYNNEI. In nucleotides, the CDR3 is TGTGCCAGTAGGGGGGACAGCGGGGGCTACACCTTC. Translation: CASRGDSGGYTF.

To note about this clone: The same CDR3 also results from other DNA sequences found in this sample. The chain has TRBV6-1 and TRBJ2-7, with 11 bases aligning to TRBD1. This CDR3 region has 15 residues. CDR1 is MNHNS, CDR2 SASEGT, per germline. V trimming: 0 bases; J trimming: 3 bases; junction bases outside the gene matches: 1. The CDR3 region is CASSEAGTGGYEQYF. CDR3 DNA sequence: TGTGCCAGCAGTGAAGCCGGGACAGGGGGCTACGAGCAGTACTTC.

This clone was recorded at least ten times. The chain carries TRBV12-3 or TRBV12-4 and TRBJ1-5; D call uncertain. The V gene lost 8 bases and the J gene lost 5 bases, with 13 bases spanning the gap. The CDR3 loop spans 13 amino acids. The CDR3 region has the DNA TGTGCCAGCTCCCCCCAGCCCTATCAGCCCCAGCATTTT. Protein: CASSPQPYQPQHF.

This clone was detected many times. The rearrangement links TRBV20-1 to TRBJ1-4; 7 bases match TRBD1. V lost 2 bases to trimming and J lost 8 bases; unmatched junction nucleotides: 11. CDR3 length equals 15 residues. The germline CDR1 and CDR2 sequences are DFQATT and SNEGSKA (reference sequence). CDR3 amino acids: CSARTQGRTNEKLFF. In DNA form, the CDR3 reads TGCAGTGCTAGAACACAGGGGAGGACGAACGAAAAACTGTTTTTT.

The table lists this clone with a few counts. The V and J genes are TRBV27 and TRBJ2-3; D possibly uses TRBD1 or TRBD2 (5 bases each). The CDR3 runs 15 residues. Trimming pared 1 base from V and 2 bases from J, leaving 10 bases between. Germline V CDR1 and CDR2: MNHEY, SMNVEV (reference sequence). The CDR3 protein is CASSLYGADTDTQYF. The CDR3 DNA reads as TGTGCCAGCAGTTTATACGGGGCTGACACAGATACGCAGTATTTT.

This clone has at least ten counts. The chain has TRBV12-5 and TRBJ1-2; D is possibly TRBD1 (5 bases). The ends were cut back, 10 bases at V and 4 bases at J, with 16 bases in the middle. CDR1 and CDR2 (germline): LGHNT, FRNRAP. The CDR3 has 13 amino acids. CDR3 residues: CATGLGGSYGYTF. CDR3 nucleotides: TGTGCTACCGGTTTGGGGGGTAGCTATGGCTACACCTTC.

This clone was recorded at least ten times. The rearrangement links TRBV20-1 to TRBJ1-1, with D possibly being TRBD1 (5 bases). V dropped 2 bases and J dropped 2 bases, with 12 bases sitting between them. Germline V gene data show CDR1 as DFQATT and CDR2 as SNEGSKA (reference sequence). This CDR3 spans 14 amino acids. CDR3 loop: CSARTGNTNTEAFF. DNA of the CDR3: TGCAGTGCTAGAACAGGAAACACCAACACTGAAGCTTTCTTT.

This clone has more than one count but fewer than ten. This chain joins TRBV2 and TRBJ1-2; D not certain. The ends were cut back, 10 bases at V and 6 bases at J, with 18 bases in the middle. The CDR3 runs to 13 residues. Germline values: CDR1 SNHLY, CDR2 FYNNEI. For the CDR3, the DNA is TGTGCCACCATATACGGGGAAGGCGATGGCTACACCTTC. It codes for CATIYGEGDGYTF.

This clone was found many times. The chain is built from TRBV3-1 and TRBJ1-5; unclear D gene. This CDR3 region has 13 residues. Trimming pared 3 bases from V and 7 bases from J, leaving 10 bases between. Germline CDR1 is LGHDT and CDR2 is YNNKEL (reference sequence). The CDR3 is CASSQGLLQPQHF. The CDR3, as DNA: TGTGCCAGCAGCCAGGGGTTATTGCAGCCCCAGCATTTT.

This clone was seen more than once but under ten times. The chain recombines TRBV19 with TRBJ2-7; the D call may be TRBD1 or TRBD2 (5 bases each). V shed 6 bases and J shed 6 bases, with 15 bases lying between them. Germline V CDR1 and CDR2: LNHDA, SQIVND (reference sequence). The CDR3 contains 13 residues. In DNA form, the CDR3 reads TGTGCCAGTAGGCTCGGGACCGGGTTCGAGCAGTACTTC. Translating gives CASRLGTGFEQYF.

This clone has ten or more counts. CDR3 residues: CASKGTVTGARTEAFF. In DNA, the CDR3 is TGTGCCAGCAAGGGGACAGTAACAGGGGCTAGGACTGAAGCTTTCTTT. This chain links TRBV6-1 with TRBJ1-1, with 7 bases fitting TRBD1. There are 16 residues in the CDR3. V lost 7 bases, J lost 5 bases, and 16 bases stayed unmatched. Germline CDR1 MNHNS, CDR2 SASEGT.

The CDR3 coding sequence is TGTGCCAGCAGCCATTTGGGTTCCGGGACTAGCGGGGGGGCCAGGGATGAGCAGTTCTTC. Protein sequence: CASSHLGSGTSGGARDEQFF. The chain combines TRBV3-2 with TRBJ2-1; the D call of TRBD2 is as the table states it, not checked on the DNA. TRBV3-2 constitutes a pseudogene. This CDR3 contains 20 residues.

A few counts support this clone. The V call is TRBV6-4, the J call TRBJ2-1; D may be TRBD2 (6 bases). From germline, CDR1 is MRHNA and CDR2 SNTAGT. V was cut by 0 bases and J by 0 bases, with 6 bases left in between. This CDR3 is built from 15 residues. CDR3 DNA: TGTGCCAGCAGTGACTCTAGCGGCTCCTACAATGAGCAGTTCTTC. Translated: CASSDSSGSYNEQFF.

This clone was observed at least ten times. This sequence joins TRBV11-3 and TRBJ1-5; the match to TRBD1 covers 10 bases. Trimming removed 2 bases from V and 5 bases from J; junction bases left unmatched: 6. Germline V gene lookup returns CDR1 SGHNT and CDR2 YENEEA. This CDR3 is built from 16 residues. The CDR3 coding sequence is TGTGCCAGCAGCTTATTTAGGGGACAGGGGTATCAGCCCCAGCATTTT. It specifies CASSLFRGQGYQPQHF.

This clone was found many times. The V call is TRBV7-8, the J call TRBJ1-2, with D maybe TRBD1 (6 bases). V was clipped by 5 bases and J by 3 bases, with 10 bases between them. The V gene's germline CDR1 is SGHVS and CDR2 FQNEAQ. The CDR3 spans 13 residues. The CDR3 region is CASSPGGDYGYTF. The CDR3 region has the DNA TGTGCCAGCAGCCCCGGGGGCGACTATGGCTACACCTTC.